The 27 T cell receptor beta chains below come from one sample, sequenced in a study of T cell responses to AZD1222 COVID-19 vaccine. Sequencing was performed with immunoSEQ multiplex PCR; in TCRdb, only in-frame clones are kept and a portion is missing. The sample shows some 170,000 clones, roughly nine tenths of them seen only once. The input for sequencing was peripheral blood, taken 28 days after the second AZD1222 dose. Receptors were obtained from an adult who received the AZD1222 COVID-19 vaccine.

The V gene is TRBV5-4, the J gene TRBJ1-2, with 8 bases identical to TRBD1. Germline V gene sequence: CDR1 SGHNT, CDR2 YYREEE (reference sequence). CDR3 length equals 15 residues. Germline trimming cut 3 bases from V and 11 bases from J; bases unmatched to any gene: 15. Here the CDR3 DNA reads TGTGCCAGCAGCTGGATTACCGGACAGGGAGTTTCGTACACCTTC. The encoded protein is CASSWITGQGVSYTF.

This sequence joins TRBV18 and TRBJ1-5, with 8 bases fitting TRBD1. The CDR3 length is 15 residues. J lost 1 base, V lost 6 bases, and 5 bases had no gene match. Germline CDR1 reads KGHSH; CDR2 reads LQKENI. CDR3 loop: CASSEQGGSNQPQHF. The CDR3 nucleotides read TGTGCCAGCTCGGAACAGGGGGGAAGCAATCAGCCCCAGCATTTT.

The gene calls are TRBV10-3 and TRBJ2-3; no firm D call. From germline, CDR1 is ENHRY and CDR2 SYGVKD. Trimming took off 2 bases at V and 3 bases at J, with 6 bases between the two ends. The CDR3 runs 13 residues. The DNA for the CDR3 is TGTGCCATCAGTGAGCCTATTACAGATACGCAGTATTTT. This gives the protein CAISEPITDTQYF.

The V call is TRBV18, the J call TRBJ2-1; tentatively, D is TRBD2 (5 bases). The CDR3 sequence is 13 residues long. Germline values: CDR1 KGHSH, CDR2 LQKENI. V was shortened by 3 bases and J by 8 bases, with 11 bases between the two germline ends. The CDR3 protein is CASSPGVLDEQFF. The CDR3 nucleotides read TGTGCCAGCTCACCGGGAGTTCTCGATGAGCAGTTCTTC.

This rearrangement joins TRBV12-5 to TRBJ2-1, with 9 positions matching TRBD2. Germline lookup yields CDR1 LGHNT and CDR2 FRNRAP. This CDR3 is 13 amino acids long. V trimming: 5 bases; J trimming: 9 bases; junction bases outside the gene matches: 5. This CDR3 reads CASGPGTSSEQFF. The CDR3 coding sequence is TGTGCTAGTGGTCCCGGGACTAGCAGTGAGCAGTTCTTC.

The CDR3 here is CASKSSSGNTIYF. Here the CDR3 DNA reads TGCGCCAGCAAGTCCAGTTCCGGAAACACCATATATTTT. The chain has TRBV5-1 and TRBJ1-3, with no clear D. CDR1 and CDR2 (germline): SGHRS, YFSETQ. CDR3 length: 13 residues. Trimming stripped 6 bases from V and 4 bases from J, with 11 bases between.

Here the CDR3 reads CASSQGFQGRTEAFF. CDR3 in DNA: TGTGCCAGCAGCCAAGGGTTTCAGGGGCGCACTGAAGCTTTCTTT. The J gene is TRBJ1-1, the V gene TRBV3-1 (or the pseudogene TRBV3-2), with D perhaps matching TRBD1 (6 bases). The CDR3 is 15 amino acids. Per germline, CDR1 LGHDT and CDR2 YNNKEL (reference sequence). V was pared by 1 base and J by 4 bases, with 13 bases between.

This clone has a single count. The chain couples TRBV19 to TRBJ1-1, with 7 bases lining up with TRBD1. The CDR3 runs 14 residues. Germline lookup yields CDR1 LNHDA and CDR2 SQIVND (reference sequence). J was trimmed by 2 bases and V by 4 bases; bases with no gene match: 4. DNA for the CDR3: TGTGCCAGTAGTACCTACAGGGGAAACACTGAAGCTTTCTTT. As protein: CASSTYRGNTEAFF.

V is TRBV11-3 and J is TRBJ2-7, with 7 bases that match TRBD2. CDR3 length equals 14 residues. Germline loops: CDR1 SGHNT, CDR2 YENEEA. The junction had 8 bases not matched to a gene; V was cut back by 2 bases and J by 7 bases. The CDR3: CASSLTGLGGEQYF. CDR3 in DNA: TGTGCCAGCAGCTTAACCGGGCTCGGGGGGGAGCAGTACTTC. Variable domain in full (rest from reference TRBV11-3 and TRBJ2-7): EAGVVQSPRYKIIEKKQPVAFWCNPISGHNTLYWYLQNLGQGPELLIRYENEEAVDDSQLPKDRFSAERLKGVDSTLKIQPAELGDSAVYLCASSLTGLGGEQYFGPGTRLTVT.

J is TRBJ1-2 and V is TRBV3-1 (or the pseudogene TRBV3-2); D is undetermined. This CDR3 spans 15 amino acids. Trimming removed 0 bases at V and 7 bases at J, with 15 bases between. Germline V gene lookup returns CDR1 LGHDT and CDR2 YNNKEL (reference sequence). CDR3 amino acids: CASSQDPGSTSGYTF. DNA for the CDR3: TGTGCCAGCAGCCAAGATCCGGGATCTACTAGTGGCTACACCTTC.

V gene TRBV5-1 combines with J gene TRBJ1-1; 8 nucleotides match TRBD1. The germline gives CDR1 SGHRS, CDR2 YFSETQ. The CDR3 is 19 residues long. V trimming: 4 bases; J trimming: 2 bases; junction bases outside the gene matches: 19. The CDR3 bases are TGCGCCAGCAGCGGAGTTCCCCATACAGGGGGTGTTTTAAACACTGAAGCTTTCTTT. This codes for CASSGVPHTGGVLNTEAFF.

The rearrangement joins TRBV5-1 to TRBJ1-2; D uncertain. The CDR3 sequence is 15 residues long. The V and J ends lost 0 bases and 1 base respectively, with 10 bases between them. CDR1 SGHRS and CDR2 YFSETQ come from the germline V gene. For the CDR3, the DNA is TGCGCCAGCAGCTTGGGCCCGGGAGATAACTATGGCTACACCTTC. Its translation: CASSLGPGDNYGYTF.

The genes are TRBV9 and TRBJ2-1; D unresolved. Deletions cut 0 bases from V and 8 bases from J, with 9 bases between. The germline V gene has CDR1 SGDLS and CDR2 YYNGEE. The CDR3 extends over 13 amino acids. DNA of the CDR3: TGTGCCAGCAGCGTAGTAGAGTCCGATGAGCAGTTCTTC. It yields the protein CASSVVESDEQFF.

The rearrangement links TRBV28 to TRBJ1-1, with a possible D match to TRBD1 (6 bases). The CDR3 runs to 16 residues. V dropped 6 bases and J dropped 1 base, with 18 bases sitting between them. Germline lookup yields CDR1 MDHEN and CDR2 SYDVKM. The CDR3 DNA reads TGTGCCAGCAGCCAGACCCGACAGGTCGAGAACACTGAAGCTTTCTTT. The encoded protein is CASSQTRQVENTEAFF.

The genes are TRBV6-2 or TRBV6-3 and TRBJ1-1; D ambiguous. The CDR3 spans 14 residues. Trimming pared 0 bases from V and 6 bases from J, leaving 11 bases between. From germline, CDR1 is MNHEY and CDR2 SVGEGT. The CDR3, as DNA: TGTGCCAGCAGTTACTCGCCCAGAACCTCTGAAGCTTTCTTT. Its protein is CASSYSPRTSEAFF.

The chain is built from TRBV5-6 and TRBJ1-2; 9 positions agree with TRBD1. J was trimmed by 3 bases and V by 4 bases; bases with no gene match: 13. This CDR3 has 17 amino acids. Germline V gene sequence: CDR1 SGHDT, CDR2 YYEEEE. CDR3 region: CASSPRGQGSTDYGYTF. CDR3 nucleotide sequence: TGTGCCAGCAGCCCCCGGGGACAGGGTTCTACCGACTATGGCTACACCTTC. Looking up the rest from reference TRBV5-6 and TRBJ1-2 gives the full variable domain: DAGVTQSPTHLIKTRGQQVTLRCSPKSGHDTVSWYQQALGQGPQFIFQYYEEEERQRGNFPDRFSGHQFPNYSSELNVNALLLGDSALYLCASSPRGQGSTDYGYTFGSGTRLTVV.

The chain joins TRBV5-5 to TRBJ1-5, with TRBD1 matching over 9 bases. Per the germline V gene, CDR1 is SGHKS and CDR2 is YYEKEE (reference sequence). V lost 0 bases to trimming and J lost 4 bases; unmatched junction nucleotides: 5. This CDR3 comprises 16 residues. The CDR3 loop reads CASSLDRTGVNQPQHF. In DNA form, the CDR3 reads TGTGCCAGCAGCTTGGATCGGACAGGGGTTAATCAGCCCCAGCATTTT.

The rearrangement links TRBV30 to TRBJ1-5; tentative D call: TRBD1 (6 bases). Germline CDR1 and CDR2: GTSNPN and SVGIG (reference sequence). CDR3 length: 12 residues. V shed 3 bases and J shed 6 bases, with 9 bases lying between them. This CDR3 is CAWSSGVQPQHF. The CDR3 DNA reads TGTGCCTGGAGCTCAGGGGTTCAGCCCCAGCATTTT.

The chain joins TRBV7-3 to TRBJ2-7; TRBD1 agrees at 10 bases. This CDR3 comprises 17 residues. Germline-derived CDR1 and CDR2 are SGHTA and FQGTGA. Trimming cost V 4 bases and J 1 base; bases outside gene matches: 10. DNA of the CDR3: TGTGCCAGCAGCTCTCCGGGACAGGGGTTATTATCCTACGAGCAGTACTTC. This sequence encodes CASSSPGQGLLSYEQYF.

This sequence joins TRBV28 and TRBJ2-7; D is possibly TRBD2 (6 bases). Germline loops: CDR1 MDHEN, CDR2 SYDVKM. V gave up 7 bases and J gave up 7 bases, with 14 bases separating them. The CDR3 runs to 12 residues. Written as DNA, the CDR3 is TGTGCCAGCACTGAGCGGGTGGGAGAGCAGTACTTC. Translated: CASTERVGEQYF. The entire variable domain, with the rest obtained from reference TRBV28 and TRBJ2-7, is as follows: DVKVTQSSRYLVKRTGEKVFLECVQDMDHENMFWYRQDPGLGLRLIYFSYDVKMKEKGDIPEGYSVSREKKERFSLILESASTNQTSMYLCASTERVGEQYFGPGTRLTVT.

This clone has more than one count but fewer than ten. CDR3 protein: CASSPQTGYEQYF. CDR3 DNA sequence: TGTGCCAGCAGCCCCCAGACGGGGTACGAGCAGTACTTC. This chain joins TRBV3-1 (or the pseudogene TRBV3-2) and TRBJ2-7; D is perhaps TRBD2 (5 bases). Trimming shortened V by 4 bases and J by 4 bases, and 11 bases separated the two germline ends. The germline V gene has CDR1 LGHDT and CDR2 YNNKEL (reference sequence). The CDR3 contains 13 residues.

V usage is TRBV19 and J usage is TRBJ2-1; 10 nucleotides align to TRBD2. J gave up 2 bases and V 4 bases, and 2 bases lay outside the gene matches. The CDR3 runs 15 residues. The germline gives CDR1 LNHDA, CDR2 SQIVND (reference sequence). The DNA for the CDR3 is TGTGCCAGTAGTAAGAGCGGGGGGGCCTACAATGAGCAGTTCTTC. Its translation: CASSKSGGAYNEQFF.

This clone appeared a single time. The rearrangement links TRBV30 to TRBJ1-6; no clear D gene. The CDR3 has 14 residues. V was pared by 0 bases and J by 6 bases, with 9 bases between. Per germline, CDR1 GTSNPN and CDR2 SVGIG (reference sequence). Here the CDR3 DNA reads TGTGCCTGGAGTGTCTGGTTCGCTAATTCACCCCTCCACTTT. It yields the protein CAWSVWFANSPLHF.

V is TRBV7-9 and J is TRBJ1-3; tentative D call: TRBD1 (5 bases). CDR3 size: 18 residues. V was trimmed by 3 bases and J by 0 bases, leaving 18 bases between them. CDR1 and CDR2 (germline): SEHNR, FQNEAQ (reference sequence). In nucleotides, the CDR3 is TGTGCCAGCAGCTTCCTTGTCCTCAGACAGTCCTCTGGAAACACCATATATTTT. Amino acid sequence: CASSFLVLRQSSGNTIYF.

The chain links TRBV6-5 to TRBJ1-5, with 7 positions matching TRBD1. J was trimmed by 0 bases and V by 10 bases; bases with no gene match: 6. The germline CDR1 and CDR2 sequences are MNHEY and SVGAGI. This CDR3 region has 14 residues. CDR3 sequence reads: CAIHRGYSNQPQHF. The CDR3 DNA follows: TGTGCCATTCACAGGGGTTATAGCAATCAGCCCCAGCATTTT.

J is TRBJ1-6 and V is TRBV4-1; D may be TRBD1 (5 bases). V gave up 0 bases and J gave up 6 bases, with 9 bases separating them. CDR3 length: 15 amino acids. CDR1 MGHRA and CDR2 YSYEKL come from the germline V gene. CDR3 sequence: CASSQDWGGNSPLHF. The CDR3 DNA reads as TGCGCCAGCAGCCAAGACTGGGGCGGTAATTCACCCCTCCACTTT.

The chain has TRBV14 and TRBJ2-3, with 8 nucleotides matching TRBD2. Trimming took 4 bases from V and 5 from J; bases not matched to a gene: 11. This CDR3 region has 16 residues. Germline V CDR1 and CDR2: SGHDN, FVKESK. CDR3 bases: TGTGCCAGCAGCCGGTATACGGGGGGGCCGATAGATACGCAGTATTTT. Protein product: CASSRYTGGPIDTQYF.